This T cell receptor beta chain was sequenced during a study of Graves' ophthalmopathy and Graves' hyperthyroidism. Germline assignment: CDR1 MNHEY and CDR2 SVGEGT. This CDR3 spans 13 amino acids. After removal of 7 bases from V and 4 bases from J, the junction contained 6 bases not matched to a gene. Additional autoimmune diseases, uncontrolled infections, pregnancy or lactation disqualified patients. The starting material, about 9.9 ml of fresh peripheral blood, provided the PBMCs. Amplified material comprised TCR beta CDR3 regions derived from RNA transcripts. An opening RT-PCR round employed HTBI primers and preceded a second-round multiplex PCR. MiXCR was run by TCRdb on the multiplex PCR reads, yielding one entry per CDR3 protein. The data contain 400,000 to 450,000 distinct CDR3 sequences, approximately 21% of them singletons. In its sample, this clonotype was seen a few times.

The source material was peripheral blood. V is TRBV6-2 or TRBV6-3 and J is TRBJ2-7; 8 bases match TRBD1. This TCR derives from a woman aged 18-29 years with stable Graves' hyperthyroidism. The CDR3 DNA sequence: TGTGCCAGCAACAGACAGGGGATATACGAGCAGTACTTC. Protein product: CASNRQGIYEQYF.